Each of the 29 T cell receptor beta chains below was sequenced from the same sample in a study of identical twins. From the 5' RACE reads, TCRdb called clonotypes with MiXCR, one entry per CDR3 protein. Here the sample spans roughly 200,000 distinct CDR3 sequences, around 8% being singletons. This sample also appeared in a second study, on yellow fever vaccine responses in identical twins.

Sequenced: memory (CD45RO+) T cells sorted from blood. The receptors were sampled from a woman between 18 and 29 years old in good health.

This clonotype occurred many times. This chain links TRBV11-2 with TRBJ2-1, with D perhaps being TRBD1 or TRBD2 (5 bases each). Germline CDR1 is SGHAT and CDR2 is FQNNGV. This CDR3 spans 16 amino acids. Trimming removed 2 bases at V and 6 bases at J, with 17 bases between. Here the CDR3 reads CASSLTIGGVGNEQFF. The CDR3 nucleotides are TGTGCCAGCAGCTTAACGATTGGGGGAGTGGGCAATGAGCAGTTCTTC. The full variable domain, with the rest looked up from reference TRBV11-2 and TRBJ2-1, is EAGVAQSPRYKIIEKRQSVAFWCNPISGHATLYWYQQILGQGPKLLIQFQNNGVVDDSQLPKDRFSAERLKGVDSTLKIQPAKLEDSAVYLCASSLTIGGVGNEQFFGPGTRLTVL.

This clonotype has a count of ten or more. This chain uses TRBV20-1 with TRBJ2-5; 9 nucleotides agree with TRBD2. Germline V gene data show CDR1 as DFQATT and CDR2 as SNEGSKA (reference sequence). With 5 bases clipped from V and 0 bases from J, the junction kept 13 bases outside the gene matches. The CDR3 totals 17 residues. The CDR3 protein is CSAPLGVAGAYQETQYF. DNA for the CDR3: TGCAGTGCTCCCTTGGGTGTAGCGGGAGCTTACCAAGAGACCCAGTACTTC.

This clonotype was counted only a few times. The gene calls are TRBV10-1 and TRBJ2-3; D gene uncertain. With 6 bases removed from V and 7 bases from J, the gap between germline ends came to 14 bases. The CDR3 has 13 amino acids. Germline V gene data show CDR1 as WNHNN and CDR2 as SYGVQD (reference sequence). This CDR3 is CASSPGPTNTQYF. As DNA, the CDR3 is TGCGCCAGCAGCCCAGGACCGACGAATACGCAGTATTTT.

CDR3 protein: CSARKAGGPRGEQFF. CDR3 in DNA: TGCAGTGCTAGAAAAGCGGGAGGGCCGAGGGGTGAGCAGTTCTTC. The J gene is TRBJ2-1, the V gene TRBV20-1, with TRBD2 matching over 10 bases. Trimming took 2 bases from V and 9 from J; bases not matched to a gene: 10. The CDR3 extends over 15 amino acids. Germline CDR1 reads DFQATT; CDR2 reads SNEGSKA (reference sequence).

In its sample, this clonotype was seen a few times. V gene TRBV28 combines with J gene TRBJ2-7, with D perhaps TRBD1 (5 bases). Between the trimmed V and J ends, which lost 3 bases and 5 bases, there was a span of 8 bases. The V gene's germline CDR1 is MDHEN and CDR2 SYDVKM. This CDR3 spans 12 amino acids. CDR3 protein: CASSFNRNEQYF. CDR3 bases: TGTGCCAGCAGTTTTAACAGGAACGAGCAGTACTTC. Looking up the rest from reference TRBV28 and TRBJ2-7 gives the full variable domain: DVKVTQSSRYLVKRTGEKVFLECVQDMDHENMFWYRQDPGLGLRLIYFSYDVKMKEKGDIPEGYSVSREKKERFSLILESASTNQTSMYLCASSFNRNEQYFGPGTRLTVT.

The chain couples TRBV3-1 to TRBJ2-5, with 7 nucleotides matching TRBD2. Germline V lookup: CDR1 LGHDT, CDR2 YNNKEL (reference sequence). The trim removed 5 bases at V and 2 bases at J, leaving 8 bases unmatched. This CDR3 contains 15 residues. CDR3 in DNA: TGTGCCAGCAGCATGCGGGGGTCGACACAAGAGACCCAGTACTTC. Encoded protein: CASSMRGSTQETQYF.

In this sample, this clonotype turned up a few times. V usage is TRBV10-3 and J usage is TRBJ2-7, with 8 bases aligning to TRBD2. Trimming at V came to 2 bases and at J to 2 bases, leaving 8 bases not matched to a gene. Germline V lookup: CDR1 ENHRY, CDR2 SYGVKD. The CDR3 totals 16 residues. CDR3 sequence reads: CAISEPPGGPPYEQYF. The CDR3, as DNA: TGTGCCATCAGTGAGCCCCCGGGAGGGCCCCCCTACGAGCAGTACTTC.

The chain uses TRBV12-3 or TRBV12-4 and TRBJ2-7; 9 nucleotides align to TRBD2. The CDR3 has 14 amino acids. V lost 6 bases to trimming and J lost 5 bases; unmatched junction nucleotides: 8. DNA for the CDR3: TGTGCCAGCAGCGACCCTAGCGGGACCCACGAGCAGTACTTC. It codes for CASSDPSGTHEQYF.

This clonotype was picked up a small number of times. CDR3 residues: CASTSGRSYEQYF. CDR3 coding DNA: TGTGCCAGCACCTCAGGGCGCTCCTACGAGCAGTACTTC. The chain is built from TRBV28 and TRBJ2-7; D perhaps matches TRBD1 (5 bases). This CDR3 contains 13 residues. Trimming took 7 bases from V and 0 from J, leaving 10 bases between them. Germline CDR1 is MDHEN and CDR2 is SYDVKM. The whole variable domain, remainder taken from reference TRBV28 and TRBJ2-7, is DVKVTQSSRYLVKRTGEKVFLECVQDMDHENMFWYRQDPGLGLRLIYFSYDVKMKEKGDIPEGYSVSREKKERFSLILESASTNQTSMYLCASTSGRSYEQYFGPGTRLTVT.

This chain links TRBV3-1 with TRBJ2-6; D uncertain. CDR1 and CDR2 (germline): LGHDT, YNNKEL (reference sequence). This CDR3 is built from 15 residues. V gave up 2 bases and J gave up 0 bases, with 5 bases separating them. The CDR3 loop reads CASSQLSSGANVLTF. Written as DNA, the CDR3 is TGTGCCAGCAGCCAACTAAGCTCTGGGGCCAACGTCCTGACTTTC.

The sample holds a few counts of this clonotype. Sequence at one end of the junction differs from germline and may be a read error. The CDR3, as DNA: TGCGCCAGCAACTTGGCGGGGTTGACAGATACGCAGTATTTT. Translating gives CASNLAGLTDTQYF. The V gene is TRBV5-1, the J gene TRBJ2-3; TRBD2 is a possible D gene (6 bases). The CDR3 runs to 14 residues. CDR1 is SGHRS and CDR2 is YFSETQ in the germline V gene.

At least ten counts were recorded for this clonotype. The chain couples TRBV5-1 to TRBJ2-2; 9 nucleotides align to TRBD2. This CDR3 has 16 residues. The V and J ends lost 1 base and 1 base, in that order; junction bases with no gene match: 2. Germline lookup yields CDR1 SGHRS and CDR2 YFSETQ. CDR3 bases: TGCGCCAGCAGCTTGCTGACTAGCGGGAACACCGGGGAGCTGTTTTTT. Its translation: CASSLLTSGNTGELFF. Variable domain in full (rest from reference TRBV5-1 and TRBJ2-2): KAGVTQTPRYLIKTRGQQVTLSCSPISGHRSVSWYQQTPGQGLQFLFEYFSETQRNKGNFPGRFSGRQFSNSRSEMNVSTLELGDSALYLCASSLLTSGNTGELFFGEGSRLTVL.

Only a few counts were recorded for this clonotype. The V gene is TRBV7-9, the J gene TRBJ2-1, with TRBD2 matching 11 bases. In germline, CDR1 is SEHNR, CDR2 FQNEAQ (reference sequence). CDR3 size: 15 residues. V trimming: 5 bases; J trimming: 10 bases; junction bases outside the gene matches: 10. The CDR3 nucleotides read TGTGCCAGCAGCCTCGTAGCGGGAGGGCCACGAGAGCAGTTCTTC. This gives the protein CASSLVAGGPREQFF.

This clonotype has more than one count but fewer than ten. V usage is TRBV15 and J usage is TRBJ2-1, with D possibly being TRBD1 (6 bases). The length of the CDR3 is 15 residues. The V and J ends lost 6 bases and 7 bases respectively, with 19 bases between them. Germline V gene data show CDR1 as LNHNV and CDR2 as YYDKDF (reference sequence). CDR3 protein: CATRKPLTGMNEQFF. The CDR3 DNA follows: TGTGCCACCAGAAAACCACTGACAGGTATGAATGAGCAGTTCTTC. The full variable domain, in which reference TRBV15 and TRBJ2-1 provide the parts outside the CDR3, is DAMVIQNPRYQVTQFGKPVTLSCSQTLNHNVMYWYQQKSSQAPKLLFHYYDKDFNNEADTPDNFQSRRPNTSFCFLDIRSPGLGDTAMYLCATRKPLTGMNEQFFGPGTRLTVL.

The chain links TRBV28 to TRBJ1-2, with 10 bases fitting TRBD1. CDR1 and CDR2 (germline): MDHEN, SYDVKM. V shed 5 bases, J shed 2 bases, and the junction held 5 bases outside the gene matches. CDR3 size: 15 residues. CDR3 in amino acids: CASSNSDRGNYGYTF. The DNA of the CDR3 is TGTGCCAGCAGTAACTCGGACAGGGGGAACTATGGCTACACCTTC.

Ten or more counts support this clonotype. The V and J genes are TRBV4-3 and TRBJ1-2; D ambiguous. Trimming removed 0 bases at V and 8 bases at J, with 13 bases between. The CDR3 loop spans 14 amino acids. In germline, CDR1 is LGHNA, CDR2 YSLEER. CDR3 residues: CASSQEYGISGYTF. CDR3 in DNA: TGCGCCAGCAGCCAAGAATACGGGATTTCCGGCTACACCTTC.

This clonotype was counted only a few times. The chain uses TRBV20-1 and TRBJ2-7, with D perhaps assigned TRBD1 or TRBD2 (5 bases each). The CDR3 covers 15 residues. V was trimmed by 4 bases and J by 6 bases, leaving 22 bases between them. Germline lookup yields CDR1 DFQATT and CDR2 SNEGSKA (reference sequence). The chain's CDR3 is CSANPRLLPGGEQYF. CDR3 sequence (DNA): TGCAGTGCTAACCCGAGACTTCTCCCTGGGGGCGAGCAGTACTTC.

The rearrangement uses TRBV7-9 and TRBJ1-1; TRBD1 agrees at 9 bases. The CDR3 runs to 16 residues. Germline V gene lookup returns CDR1 SEHNR and CDR2 FQNEAQ (reference sequence). The V and J ends lost 0 bases and 5 bases, in that order; junction bases with no gene match: 7. CDR3 DNA: TGTGCCAGCAGCTTAGCGCTTAAACAGGGGGCTACTGAAGCTTTCTTT. Its protein product is CASSLALKQGATEAFF.

The table lists this clonotype with many counts. The chain carries TRBV20-1 and TRBJ2-2, with D unresolved. The V end lost 0 bases, the J end lost 1 base, and 9 bases lay between the germline ends. CDR1 DFQATT and CDR2 SNEGSKA come from the germline V gene (reference sequence). The CDR3 loop spans 15 amino acids. The CDR3: CSARDPTQNTGELFF. CDR3 bases: TGCAGTGCTAGAGATCCGACTCAGAACACCGGGGAGCTGTTTTTT.

This clonotype was counted at least ten times. The rearrangement links TRBV29-1 to TRBJ2-5; 8 nucleotides agree with TRBD2. CDR3 length equals 16 residues. Germline V lookup: CDR1 SQVTM, CDR2 ANQGSEA. With 3 bases clipped from V and 2 bases from J, the junction kept 11 bases outside the gene matches. CDR3 region: CSVDRTSLFFQETQYF. The CDR3 coding sequence is TGCAGCGTTGATCGGACTAGCCTTTTTTTTCAAGAGACCCAGTACTTC.

This clonotype was observed at least ten times. The J gene is TRBJ2-1, the V gene TRBV11-2, with TRBD2 identical over 10 bases. V dropped 5 bases and J dropped 8; count of bases not matched to a gene: 6. Germline V gene sequence: CDR1 SGHAT, CDR2 FQNNGV. The CDR3 runs 14 residues. CDR3 in amino acids: CASSPGTSVYEQFF. The DNA for the CDR3 is TGTGCCAGCAGCCCCGGGACTAGCGTCTATGAGCAGTTCTTC.

This chain connects TRBV29-1 to TRBJ1-2; D perhaps matches TRBD1 (5 bases). Germline CDR1 and CDR2: SQVTM and ANQGSEA. V lost 6 bases and J 4 bases, leaving 15 bases between the germline ends. The CDR3 is 13 amino acids. The CDR3 coding sequence is TGCAGCGTAAAAGGGACGGCCAGCTATGGCTACACCTTC. It translates to CSVKGTASYGYTF.

This clonotype has ten or more counts. This chain links TRBV12-3 or TRBV12-4 with TRBJ1-1; D not certain. With 4 bases removed from V and 1 base from J, the gap between germline ends came to 16 bases. The CDR3 length is 16 residues. DNA for the CDR3: TGTGCCAGCAGTTCCGTTGCAGAGCGACCGAACACTGAAGCTTTCTTT. Protein: CASSSVAERPNTEAFF.

This clonotype was picked up many times. This chain uses TRBV7-2 with TRBJ2-1; 8 bases map to TRBD2. Per germline, CDR1 SGHTA and CDR2 FQGNSA. With 9 bases clipped from V and 5 bases from J, the junction kept 12 bases outside the gene matches. The CDR3 runs to 15 residues. CDR3 residues: CASSRSGSPNNEQFF. In DNA, the CDR3 is TGTGCCAGTAGCAGAAGCGGGAGTCCAAACAATGAGCAGTTCTTC.

This clonotype was observed a handful of times. The junction does not match germline at one end; this may be a read error. This chain uses TRBV4-2 with TRBJ2-7, with 13 bases that match TRBD2. The CDR3 spans 16 residues. CDR1 LGHNA and CDR2 YNFKEQ come from the germline V gene. In DNA, the CDR3 is TGTGCCAGCAGCCAAGATGCAAGAGGGGGACTAGCGGGGTCGGGCTTC. Protein: CASSQDARGGLAGSGF.

In its sample, this clonotype was seen a few times. The V call is TRBV27, the J call TRBJ2-7; D may be TRBD1 (7 bases). V was shortened by 8 bases and J by 1 base, with 12 bases between the two germline ends. Germline lookup yields CDR1 MNHEY and CDR2 SMNVEV (reference sequence). The CDR3 is made up of 13 amino acids. The CDR3 loop reads CASWSGGSYEQYF. CDR3 bases: TGTGCCAGCTGGTCAGGGGGGTCCTACGAGCAGTACTTC.

Notes on this clonotype: Possible read error: a much larger clone is one base away. This sequence joins TRBV5-1 and TRBJ2-5; 7 nucleotides agree with TRBD1. The CDR3 is 11 amino acids. Germline CDR1 is SGHRS and CDR2 is YFSETQ. Losses at the gene ends were 6 bases for V and 4 bases for J; bases not matched to a gene: 0. CDR3 residues: CASNRGETQYF. The DNA of the CDR3 is TGCGCCAGCAACAGGGGAGAGACCCAGTACTTC.

This clonotype has just a few counts. V and J are TRBV14 and TRBJ2-5, with a tentative D call TRBD2 (5 bases). The germline V and J ends were trimmed by 4 bases and 5 bases, with 17 bases remaining between them. Germline V gene lookup returns CDR1 SGHDN and CDR2 FVKESK. This CDR3 is 15 amino acids long. This CDR3 is CASSPTMWESETQYF. The DNA for the CDR3 is TGTGCCAGCAGCCCTACTATGTGGGAGTCGGAGACCCAGTACTTC.

V and J are TRBV2 and TRBJ2-7; 7 bases line up with TRBD2. The germline V gene has CDR1 SNHLY and CDR2 FYNNEI. The CDR3 length is 12 residues. The trim removed 6 bases at V and 5 bases at J, leaving 4 bases unmatched. This CDR3 is CASRTSLDEQYF. The CDR3 DNA reads as TGTGCCAGCAGGACTAGCCTGGACGAGCAGTACTTC.